This T cell receptor (beta chain) was recovered during a study of T-cell memory formation after mild COVID-19. The CDR3 runs 14 residues. Trimming stripped 4 bases from V and 4 bases from J, with 13 bases between. Germline V gene lookup returns CDR1 SNHLY and CDR2 FYNNEI. TCRdb re-analysed the 5' RACE reads in MiXCR, keeping a single row per CDR3 protein. The sample yields about 160,000 distinct CDR3 sequences, around 30% seen once. This clonotype originated in an adult woman who had mild COVID-19 (a few samples of this study predate the infection). Cell type and time point are not known. The chain is built from TRBV2 and TRBJ1-2, with a weak D call TRBD1 (5 bases). The sequencing input was PBMCs or a T cell subset sorted from them (not recorded which). The CDR3 protein is CASSVPGVTYGYTF. Here the CDR3 DNA reads TGTGCCAGCAGTGTCCCGGGGGTGACCTATGGCTACACCTTC.